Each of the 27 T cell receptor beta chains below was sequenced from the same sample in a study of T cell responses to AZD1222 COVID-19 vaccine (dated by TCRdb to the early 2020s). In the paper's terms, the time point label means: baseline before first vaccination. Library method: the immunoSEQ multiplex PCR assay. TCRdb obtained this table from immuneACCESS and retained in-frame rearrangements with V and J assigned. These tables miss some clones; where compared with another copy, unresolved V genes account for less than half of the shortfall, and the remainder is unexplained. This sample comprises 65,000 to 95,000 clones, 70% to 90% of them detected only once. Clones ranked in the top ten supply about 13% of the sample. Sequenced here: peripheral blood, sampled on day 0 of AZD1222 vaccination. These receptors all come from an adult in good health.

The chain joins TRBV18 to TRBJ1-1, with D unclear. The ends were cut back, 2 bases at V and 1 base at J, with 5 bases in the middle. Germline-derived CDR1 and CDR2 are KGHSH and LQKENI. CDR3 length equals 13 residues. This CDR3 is CASSPSGNTEAFF. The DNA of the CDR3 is TGTGCCAGCTCACCAAGTGGGAACACTGAAGCTTTCTTT.

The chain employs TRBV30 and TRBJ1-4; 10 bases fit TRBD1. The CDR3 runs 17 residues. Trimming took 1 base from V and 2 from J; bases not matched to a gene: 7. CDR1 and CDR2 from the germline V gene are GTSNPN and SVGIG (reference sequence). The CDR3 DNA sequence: TGTGCCTGGAGTGGAACCGGGACAGGGGACACTAATGAAAAACTGTTTTTT. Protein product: CAWSGTGTGDTNEKLFF.

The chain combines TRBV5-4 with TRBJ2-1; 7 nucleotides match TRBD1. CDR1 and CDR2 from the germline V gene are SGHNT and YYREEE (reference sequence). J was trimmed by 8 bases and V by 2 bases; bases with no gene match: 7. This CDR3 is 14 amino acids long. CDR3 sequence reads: CASSLRGQEHEQFF. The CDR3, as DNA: TGTGCCAGCAGCTTAAGGGGGCAAGAACATGAGCAGTTCTTC.

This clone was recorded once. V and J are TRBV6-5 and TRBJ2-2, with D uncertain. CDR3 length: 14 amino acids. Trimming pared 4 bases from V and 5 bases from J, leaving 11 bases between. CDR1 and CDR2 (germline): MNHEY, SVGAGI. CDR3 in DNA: TGTGCCAGCAGTTCTAACCAGAGAACCGGGGAGCTGTTTTTT. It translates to CASSSNQRTGELFF.

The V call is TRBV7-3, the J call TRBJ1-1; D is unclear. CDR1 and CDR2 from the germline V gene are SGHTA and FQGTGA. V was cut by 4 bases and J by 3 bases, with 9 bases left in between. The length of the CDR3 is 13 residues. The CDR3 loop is CASSSRLDTEAFF. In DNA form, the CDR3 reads TGTGCCAGCAGCTCGCGACTGGACACTGAAGCTTTCTTT.

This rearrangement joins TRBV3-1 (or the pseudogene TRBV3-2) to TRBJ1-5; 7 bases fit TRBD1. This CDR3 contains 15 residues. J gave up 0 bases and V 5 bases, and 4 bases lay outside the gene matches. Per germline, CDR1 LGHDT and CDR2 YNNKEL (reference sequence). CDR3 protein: CASSEDRYSNQPQHF. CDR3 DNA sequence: TGTGCCAGCAGCGAGGACAGGTATAGCAATCAGCCCCAGCATTTT.

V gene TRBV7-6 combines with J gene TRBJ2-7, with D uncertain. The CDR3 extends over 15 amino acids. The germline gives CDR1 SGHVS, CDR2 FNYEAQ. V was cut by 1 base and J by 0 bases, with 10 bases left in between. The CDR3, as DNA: TGTGCCAGCAGCTTAGAGGCAGGAACCTCCTACGAGCAGTACTTC. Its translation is CASSLEAGTSYEQYF.

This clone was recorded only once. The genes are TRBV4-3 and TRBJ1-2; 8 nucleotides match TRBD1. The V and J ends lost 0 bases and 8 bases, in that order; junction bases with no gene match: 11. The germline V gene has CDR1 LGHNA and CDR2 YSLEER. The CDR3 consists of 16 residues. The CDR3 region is CASSQEGDGQGEGYTF. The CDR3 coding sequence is TGCGCCAGCAGCCAAGAGGGGGACGGACAGGGAGAAGGCTACACCTTC.

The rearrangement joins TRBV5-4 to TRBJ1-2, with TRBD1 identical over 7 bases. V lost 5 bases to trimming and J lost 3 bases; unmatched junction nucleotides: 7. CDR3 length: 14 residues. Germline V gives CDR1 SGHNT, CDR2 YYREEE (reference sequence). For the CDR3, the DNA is TGTGCCAGCAGATATGGACAGGCCTACTATGGCTACACCTTC. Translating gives CASRYGQAYYGYTF.

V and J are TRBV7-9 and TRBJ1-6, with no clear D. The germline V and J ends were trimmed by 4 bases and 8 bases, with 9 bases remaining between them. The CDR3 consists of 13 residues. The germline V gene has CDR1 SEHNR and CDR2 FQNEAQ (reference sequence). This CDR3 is CASSSNGDSPLHF. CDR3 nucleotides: TGTGCCAGCAGCTCAAATGGGGATTCACCCCTCCACTTT. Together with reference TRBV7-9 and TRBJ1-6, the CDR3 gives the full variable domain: DTGVSQNPRHKITKRGQNVTFRCDPISEHNRLYWYRQTLGQGPEFLTYFQNEAQLEKSRLLSDRFSAERPKGSFSTLEIQRTEQGDSAMYLCASSSNGDSPLHFGNGTRLTVT.

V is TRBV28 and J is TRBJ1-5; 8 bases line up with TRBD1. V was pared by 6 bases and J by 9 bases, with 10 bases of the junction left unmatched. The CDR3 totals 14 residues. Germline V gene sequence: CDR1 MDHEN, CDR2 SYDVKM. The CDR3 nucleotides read TGTGCCAGCAGCCTACAGGGGGATCATCGGCCCCAGCATTTT. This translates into CASSLQGDHRPQHF.

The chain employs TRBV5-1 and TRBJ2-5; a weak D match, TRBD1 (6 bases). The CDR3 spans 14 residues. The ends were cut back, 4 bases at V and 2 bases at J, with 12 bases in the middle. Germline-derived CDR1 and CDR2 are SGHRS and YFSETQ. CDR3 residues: CASSPEDSQETQYF. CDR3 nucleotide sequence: TGCGCCAGCAGCCCGGAGGACAGTCAAGAGACCCAGTACTTC. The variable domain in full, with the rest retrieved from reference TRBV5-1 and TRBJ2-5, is KAGVTQTPRYLIKTRGQQVTLSCSPISGHRSVSWYQQTPGQGLQFLFEYFSETQRNKGNFPGRFSGRQFSNSRSEMNVSTLELGDSALYLCASSPEDSQETQYFGPGTRLLVL.

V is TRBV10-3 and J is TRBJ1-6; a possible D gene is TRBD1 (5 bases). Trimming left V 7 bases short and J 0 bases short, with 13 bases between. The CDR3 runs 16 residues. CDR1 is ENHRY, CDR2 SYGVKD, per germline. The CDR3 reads CAITAGQSSYNSPLHF. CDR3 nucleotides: TGTGCCATCACCGCAGGGCAGAGCTCCTATAATTCACCCCTCCACTTT.

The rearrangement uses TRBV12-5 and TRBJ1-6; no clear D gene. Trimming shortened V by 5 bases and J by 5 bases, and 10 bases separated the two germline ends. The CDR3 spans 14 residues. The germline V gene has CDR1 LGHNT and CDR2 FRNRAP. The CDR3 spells CASGPGSHNSPLHF. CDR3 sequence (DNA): TGTGCTAGTGGTCCTGGATCTCATAATTCACCCCTCCACTTT.

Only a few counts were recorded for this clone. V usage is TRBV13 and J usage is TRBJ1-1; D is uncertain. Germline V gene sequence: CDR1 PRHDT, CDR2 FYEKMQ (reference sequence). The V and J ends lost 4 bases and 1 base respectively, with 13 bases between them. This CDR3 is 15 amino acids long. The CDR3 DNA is TGTGCCAGCAGCTCCCCTCTAGGAAAGAACACTGAAGCTTTCTTT. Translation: CASSSPLGKNTEAFF.

The CDR3 DNA is TGTGCCAGCAGTCACCCCAATAGCGGGGGCCCTTCCTACAATGAGCAGTTCTTC. It codes for CASSHPNSGGPSYNEQFF. The genes are TRBV7-2 and TRBJ2-1; 9 nucleotides align to TRBD2. The germline V gene has CDR1 SGHTA and CDR2 FQGNSA. Trimming removed 6 bases from V and 1 base from J; junction bases left unmatched: 13. This CDR3 comprises 18 residues.

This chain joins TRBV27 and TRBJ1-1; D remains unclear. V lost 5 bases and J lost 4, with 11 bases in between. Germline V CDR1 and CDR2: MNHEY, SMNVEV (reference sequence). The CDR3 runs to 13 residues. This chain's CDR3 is CASSTHAGTEAFF. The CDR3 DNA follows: TGTGCCAGCAGTACCCATGCGGGCACTGAAGCTTTCTTT.

CDR3 coding DNA: TGTGCCATCAGTGAGTCTCAACGAGGCGGGGAGCTGTTTTTT. Translating it yields CAISESQRGGELFF. The V and J genes are TRBV10-3 and TRBJ2-2; D gene ambiguous. The CDR3 consists of 14 residues. V was pared by 0 bases and J by 7 bases, with 9 bases between. Germline CDR1 ENHRY, CDR2 SYGVKD.

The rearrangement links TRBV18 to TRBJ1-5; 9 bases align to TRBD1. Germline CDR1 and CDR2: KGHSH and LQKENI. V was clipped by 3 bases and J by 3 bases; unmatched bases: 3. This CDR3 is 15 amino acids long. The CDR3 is CASSPTGGNNQPQHF. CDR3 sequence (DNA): TGTGCCAGCTCACCGACAGGGGGTAACAATCAGCCCCAGCATTTT.

The CDR3 DNA reads TGCGCCAGCAGCTTGGGCGGGGTGGACCAGCCCCAGCATTTT. The encoded protein is CASSLGGVDQPQHF. J is TRBJ1-5 and V is TRBV5-1; D unresolved. This CDR3 has 14 residues. Trimming removed 0 bases from V and 7 bases from J, with 11 bases in between. Germline CDR1 and CDR2: SGHRS and YFSETQ.

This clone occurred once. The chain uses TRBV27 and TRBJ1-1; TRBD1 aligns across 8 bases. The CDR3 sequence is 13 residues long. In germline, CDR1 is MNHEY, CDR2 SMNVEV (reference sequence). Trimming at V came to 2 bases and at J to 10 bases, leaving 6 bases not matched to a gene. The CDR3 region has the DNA TGTGCCAGCAGTTTAAGTGGGACAGGTTTAGCTTTCTTT. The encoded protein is CASSLSGTGLAFF.

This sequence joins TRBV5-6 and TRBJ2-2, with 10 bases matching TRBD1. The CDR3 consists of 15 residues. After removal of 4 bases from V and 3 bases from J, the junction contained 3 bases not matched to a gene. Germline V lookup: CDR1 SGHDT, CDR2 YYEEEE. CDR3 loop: CASSGGTGDTGELFF. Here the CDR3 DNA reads TGTGCCAGCAGCGGGGGGACAGGGGACACCGGGGAGCTGTTTTTT. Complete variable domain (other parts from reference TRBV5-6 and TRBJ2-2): DAGVTQSPTHLIKTRGQQVTLRCSPKSGHDTVSWYQQALGQGPQFIFQYYEEEERQRGNFPDRFSGHQFPNYSSELNVNALLLGDSALYLCASSGGTGDTGELFFGEGSRLTVL.

The CDR3 protein is CASSQEWGNNSPLHF. The CDR3 DNA follows: TGCGCCAGCAGCCAAGAGTGGGGGAACAATTCACCCCTCCACTTT. J is TRBJ1-6 and V is TRBV4-3; TRBD1 might be the D (5 bases). This CDR3 is built from 15 residues. CDR1 and CDR2 (germline): LGHNA, YSLEER. With 0 bases removed from V and 7 bases from J, the gap between germline ends came to 10 bases.

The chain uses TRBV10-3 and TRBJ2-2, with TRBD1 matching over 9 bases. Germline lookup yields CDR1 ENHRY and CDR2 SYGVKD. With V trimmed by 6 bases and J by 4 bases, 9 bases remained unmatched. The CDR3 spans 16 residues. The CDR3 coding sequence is TGTGCCATCAGGACCACACAGGGGGCTGGCACCGGGGAGCTGTTTTTT. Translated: CAIRTTQGAGTGELFF.

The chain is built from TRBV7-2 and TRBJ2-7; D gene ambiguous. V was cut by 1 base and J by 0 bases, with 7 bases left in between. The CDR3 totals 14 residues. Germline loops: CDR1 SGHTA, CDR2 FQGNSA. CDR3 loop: CASSLVLHSYEQYF. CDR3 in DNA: TGTGCCAGCAGCTTAGTGCTGCACTCCTACGAGCAGTACTTC. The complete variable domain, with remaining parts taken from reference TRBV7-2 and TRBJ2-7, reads GAGVSQSPSNKVTEKGKDVELRCDPISGHTALYWYRQSLGQGLEFLIYFQGNSAPDKSGLPSDRFSAERTGGSVSTLTIQRTQQEDSAVYLCASSLVLHSYEQYFGPGTRLTVT.

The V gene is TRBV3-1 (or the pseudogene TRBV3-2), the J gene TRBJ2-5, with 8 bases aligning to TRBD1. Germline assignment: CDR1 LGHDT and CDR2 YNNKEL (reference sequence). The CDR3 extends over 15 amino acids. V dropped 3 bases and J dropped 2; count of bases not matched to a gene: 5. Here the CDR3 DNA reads TGTGCCAGCAGCCAGGGGACAGGACCACAAGAGACCCAGTACTTC. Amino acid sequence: CASSQGTGPQETQYF.

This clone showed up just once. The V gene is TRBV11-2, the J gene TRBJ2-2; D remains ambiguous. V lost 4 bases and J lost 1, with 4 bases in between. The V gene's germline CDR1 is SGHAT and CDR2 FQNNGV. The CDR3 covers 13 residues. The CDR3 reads CASSSVNTGELFF. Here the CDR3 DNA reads TGTGCCAGCAGCTCCGTGAACACCGGGGAGCTGTTTTTT. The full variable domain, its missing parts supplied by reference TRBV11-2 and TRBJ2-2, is EAGVAQSPRYKIIEKRQSVAFWCNPISGHATLYWYQQILGQGPKLLIQFQNNGVVDDSQLPKDRFSAERLKGVDSTLKIQPAKLEDSAVYLCASSSVNTGELFFGEGSRLTVL.